The rows below give T cell receptor beta chains drawn from one sample of a study of shared clonotypes between healthy human individuals. The repertoire was sequenced with immunoSEQ multiplex PCR; TCRdb's copy has only in-frame clones and lacks some. The sample includes roughly 570,000 clones, 95% to 98% of them seen just once. The specimen was naive CD8+ T cells sorted from blood. These receptors were collected from a man aged 30 to 39 in good health. CDR3s include the opening cysteine and the closing phenylalanine or tryptophan. The D gene is left open where the match is weak. Expanded clones get a size class; other rows say once, few or many, or leave the size out.

clone_size: -; d_call: -; cdr3_length: 15; j_call: TRBJ2-3; v_call: TRBV29-1; cdr3_aa: CSVTDLIGGTDTQYF; cdr3_nt: TGCAGCGTCACCGACCTTATTGGGGGCACAGATACGCAGTATTTT
clone_size: few; d_call: -; cdr3_length: 13; j_call: TRBJ2-3; v_call: TRBV7-8; cdr3_aa: CASRRRGTDTQYF; cdr3_nt: TGTGCCAGCCGCCGAAGGGGCACAGATACGCAGTATTTT
clone_size: -; d_call: -; cdr3_length: 13; j_call: TRBJ1-1; v_call: TRBV7-3; cdr3_aa: CASSLWGNTEAFF; cdr3_nt: TGTGCCAGCAGCTTGTGGGGGAACACTGAAGCTTTCTTT
clone_size: -; d_call: TRBD2; cdr3_length: 16; j_call: TRBJ2-1; v_call: TRBV6-5; cdr3_aa: CASSYSALAGAYEQFF; cdr3_nt: TGTGCCAGCAGTTACTCGGCTCTAGCGGGAGCCTATGAGCAGTTCTTC
clone_size: once; d_call: -; cdr3_length: 14; j_call: TRBJ2-3; v_call: TRBV28; cdr3_aa: CASSLGADTDTQYF; cdr3_nt: TGTGCCAGCAGTTTAGGAGCGGACACAGATACGCAGTATTTT
clone_size: -; d_call: -; cdr3_length: 14; j_call: TRBJ1-2; v_call: TRBV5-1; cdr3_aa: CASSLERTVYGYTF; cdr3_nt: TGCGCCAGCAGCTTGGAAAGGACAGTGTATGGCTACACCTTC
clone_size: -; d_call: -; cdr3_length: 15; j_call: TRBJ2-1; v_call: TRBV11-3; cdr3_aa: CASSFSGSLHNEQFF; cdr3_nt: TGTGCCAGCAGCTTCTCCGGGTCTTTACACAATGAGCAGTTCTTC
clone_size: -; d_call: -; cdr3_length: 13; j_call: TRBJ2-2; v_call: TRBV19; cdr3_aa: CASSIGPTGELFF; cdr3_nt: TGTGCCAGTAGTATTGGGCCCACCGGGGAGCTGTTTTTT
clone_size: -; d_call: TRBD2; cdr3_length: 14; j_call: TRBJ2-3; v_call: TRBV5-3; cdr3_aa: CARISGTSTDTQYF; cdr3_nt: TGTGCCAGAATCAGCGGGACCAGCACAGATACGCAGTATTTT
clone_size: -; d_call: TRBD1; cdr3_length: 18; j_call: TRBJ1-5; v_call: TRBV7-2; cdr3_aa: CASSPDLTGVVGNQPQHF; cdr3_nt: TGTGCCAGCAGCCCAGACTTGACAGGGGTCGTCGGCAATCAGCCCCAGCATTTT
clone_size: -; d_call: TRBD1; cdr3_length: 16; j_call: TRBJ2-1; v_call: TRBV7-9; cdr3_aa: CASSVEPGQAYNEQFF; cdr3_nt: TGTGCCAGCAGCGTAGAACCGGGACAGGCCTACAATGAGCAGTTCTTC
clone_size: -; d_call: -; cdr3_length: 16; j_call: TRBJ2-7; v_call: TRBV19; cdr3_aa: CASSIGSRGRSAEQYF; cdr3_nt: TGTGCCAGTAGTATAGGATCGCGGGGGCGGTCCGCCGAGCAGTACTTC
clone_size: -; d_call: TRBD1; cdr3_length: 16; j_call: TRBJ2-3; v_call: TRBV4-1; cdr3_aa: CASSQDPQGASDTQYF; cdr3_nt: TGCGCCAGCAGCCAAGATCCCCAGGGGGCTTCAGATACGCAGTATTTT
clone_size: -; d_call: -; cdr3_length: 13; j_call: TRBJ2-7; v_call: TRBV27; cdr3_aa: CASSLSDSYEQYF; cdr3_nt: TGTGCCAGCAGTTTAAGTGATTCCTACGAGCAGTACTTC
clone_size: -; d_call: TRBD2; cdr3_length: 19; j_call: TRBJ2-6; v_call: TRBV7-2; cdr3_aa: CASSLTSSGRLQGANVLTF; cdr3_nt: TGTGCCAGCAGCTTAACGTCTAGCGGGAGGCTTCAGGGGGCCAACGTCCTGACTTTC
clone_size: -; d_call: -; cdr3_length: 16; j_call: TRBJ2-1; v_call: TRBV6-6; cdr3_aa: CASSYSSGERTNEQFF; cdr3_nt: TGTGCCAGCAGTTACTCTTCGGGGGAGCGTACGAATGAGCAGTTCTTC
clone_size: -; d_call: -; cdr3_length: 14; j_call: TRBJ2-7; v_call: TRBV5-1; cdr3_aa: CASSFSGPPYEQYF; cdr3_nt: TGCGCCAGCAGCTTCTCAGGGCCGCCCTACGAGCAGTACTTC
clone_size: -; d_call: TRBD2; cdr3_length: 17; j_call: TRBJ2-1; v_call: TRBV5-5; cdr3_aa: CASSLASGTSRYNEQFF; cdr3_nt: TGTGCCAGCAGCTTGGCCTCCGGGACTAGCCGCTACAATGAGCAGTTCTTC
clone_size: -; d_call: -; cdr3_length: 16; j_call: TRBJ2-3; v_call: TRBV25-1; cdr3_aa: CASSEDLDSFGDTQYF; cdr3_nt: TGTGCCAGCAGTGAAGATCTAGACTCCTTTGGAGATACGCAGTATTTT
clone_size: -; d_call: -; cdr3_length: 11; j_call: TRBJ2-3; v_call: TRBV9; cdr3_aa: CASGPTDTQYF; cdr3_nt: TGTGCCAGCGGTCCCACAGATACGCAGTATTTT